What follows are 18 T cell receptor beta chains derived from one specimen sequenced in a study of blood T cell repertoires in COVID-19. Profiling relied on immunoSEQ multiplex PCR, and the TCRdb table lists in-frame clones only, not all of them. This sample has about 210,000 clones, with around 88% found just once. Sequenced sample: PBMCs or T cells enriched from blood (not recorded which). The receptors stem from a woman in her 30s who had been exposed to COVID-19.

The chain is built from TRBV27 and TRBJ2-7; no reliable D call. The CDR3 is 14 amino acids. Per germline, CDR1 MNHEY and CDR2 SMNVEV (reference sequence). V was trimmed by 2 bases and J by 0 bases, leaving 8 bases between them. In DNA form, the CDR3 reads TGTGCCAGCAGTTTAGGTAGAGACTCCTACGAGCAGTACTTC. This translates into CASSLGRDSYEQYF.

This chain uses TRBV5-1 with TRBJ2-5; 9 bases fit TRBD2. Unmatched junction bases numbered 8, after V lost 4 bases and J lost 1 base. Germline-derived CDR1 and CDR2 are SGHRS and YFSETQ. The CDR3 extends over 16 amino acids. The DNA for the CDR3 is TGCGCCAGCAGCCAACCTGGGACTAGCTCCCAAGAGACCCAGTACTTC. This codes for CASSQPGTSSQETQYF.

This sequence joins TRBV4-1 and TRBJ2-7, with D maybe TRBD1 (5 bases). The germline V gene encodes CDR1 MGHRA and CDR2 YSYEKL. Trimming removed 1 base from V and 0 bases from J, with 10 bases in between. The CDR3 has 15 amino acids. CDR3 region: CASSQGGTNSYEQYF. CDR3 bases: TGCGCCAGCAGCCAAGGGGGCACAAACTCCTACGAGCAGTACTTC.

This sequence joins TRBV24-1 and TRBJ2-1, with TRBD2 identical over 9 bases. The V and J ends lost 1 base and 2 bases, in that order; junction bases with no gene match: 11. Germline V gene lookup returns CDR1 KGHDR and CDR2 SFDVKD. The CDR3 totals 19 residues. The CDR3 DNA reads TGTGCCACCAGTGATTTAGCGGGGGGCCCAGACCGACCCTACAATGAGCAGTTCTTC. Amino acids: CATSDLAGGPDRPYNEQFF.

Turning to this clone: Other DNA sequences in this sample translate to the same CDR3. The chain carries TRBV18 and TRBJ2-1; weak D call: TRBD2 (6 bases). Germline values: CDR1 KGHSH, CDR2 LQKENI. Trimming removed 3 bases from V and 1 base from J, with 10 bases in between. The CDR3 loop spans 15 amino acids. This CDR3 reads CASSPLGGSYNEQFF. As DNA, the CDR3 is TGTGCCAGCTCACCCCTCGGGGGATCCTACAATGAGCAGTTCTTC.

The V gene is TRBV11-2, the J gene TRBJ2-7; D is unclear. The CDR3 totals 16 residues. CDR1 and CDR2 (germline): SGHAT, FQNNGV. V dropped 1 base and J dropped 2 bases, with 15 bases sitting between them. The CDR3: CASSLALAQSPYEQYF. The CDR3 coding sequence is TGTGCCAGCAGCTTAGCATTGGCACAGAGCCCCTACGAGCAGTACTTC. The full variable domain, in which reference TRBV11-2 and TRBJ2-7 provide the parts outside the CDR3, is EAGVAQSPRYKIIEKRQSVAFWCNPISGHATLYWYQQILGQGPKLLIQFQNNGVVDDSQLPKDRFSAERLKGVDSTLKIQPAKLEDSAVYLCASSLALAQSPYEQYFGPGTRLTVT.

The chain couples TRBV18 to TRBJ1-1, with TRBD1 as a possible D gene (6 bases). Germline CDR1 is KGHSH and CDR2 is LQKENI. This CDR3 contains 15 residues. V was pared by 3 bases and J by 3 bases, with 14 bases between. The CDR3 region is CASSPQGGGDTEAFF. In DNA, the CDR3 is TGTGCCAGCTCACCCCAGGGAGGGGGGGACACTGAAGCTTTCTTT.

CDR3 in DNA: TGTGCCAGCAGTACCGGGACAAACCAAGAGACCCAGTACTTC. Its protein is CASSTGTNQETQYF. The V call is TRBV6-5, the J call TRBJ2-5, with D possibly being TRBD1 (6 bases). There are 14 residues in the CDR3. Trimming pared 5 bases from V and 0 bases from J, leaving 10 bases between. Germline V gene lookup returns CDR1 MNHEY and CDR2 SVGAGI.

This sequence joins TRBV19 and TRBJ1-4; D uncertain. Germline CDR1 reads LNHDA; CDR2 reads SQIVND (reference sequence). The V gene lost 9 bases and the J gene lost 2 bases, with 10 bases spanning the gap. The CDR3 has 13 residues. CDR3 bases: TGTGCCAGCTTCAGAGCGACTAATGAAAAACTGTTTTTT. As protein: CASFRATNEKLFF.

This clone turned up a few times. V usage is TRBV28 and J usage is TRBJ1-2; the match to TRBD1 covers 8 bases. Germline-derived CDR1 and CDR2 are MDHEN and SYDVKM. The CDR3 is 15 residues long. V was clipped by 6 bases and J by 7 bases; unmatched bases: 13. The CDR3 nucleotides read TGTGCCAGCAGGGAAACTCAGGGGGCGCTTAGTGGCTACACCTTC. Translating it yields CASRETQGALSGYTF.

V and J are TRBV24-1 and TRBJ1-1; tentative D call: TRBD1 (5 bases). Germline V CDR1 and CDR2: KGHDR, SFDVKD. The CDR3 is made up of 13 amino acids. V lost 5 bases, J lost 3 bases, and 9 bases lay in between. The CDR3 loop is CATSGGVDTEAFF. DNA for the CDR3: TGTGCCACCAGTGGGGGCGTCGACACTGAAGCTTTCTTT.

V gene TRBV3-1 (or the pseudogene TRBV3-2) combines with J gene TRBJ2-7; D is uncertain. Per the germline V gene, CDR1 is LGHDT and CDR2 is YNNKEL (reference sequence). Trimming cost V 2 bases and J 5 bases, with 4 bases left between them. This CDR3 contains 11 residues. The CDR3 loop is CASSQSNEQYF. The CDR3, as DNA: TGTGCCAGCAGCCAAAGCAACGAGCAGTACTTC.

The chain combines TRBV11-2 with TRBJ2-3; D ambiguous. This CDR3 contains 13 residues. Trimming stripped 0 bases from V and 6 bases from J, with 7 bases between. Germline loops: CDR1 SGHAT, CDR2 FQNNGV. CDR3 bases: TGTGCCAGCAGCTTAGACGGGTGGGATACGCAGTATTTT. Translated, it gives CASSLDGWDTQYF.

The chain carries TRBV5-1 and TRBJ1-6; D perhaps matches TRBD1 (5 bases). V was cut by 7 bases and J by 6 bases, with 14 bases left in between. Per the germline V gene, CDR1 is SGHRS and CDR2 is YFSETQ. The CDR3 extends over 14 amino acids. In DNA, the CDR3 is TGCGCCAGCCGAATAGGGGAGGGTAATTCACCCCTCCACTTT. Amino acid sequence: CASRIGEGNSPLHF.

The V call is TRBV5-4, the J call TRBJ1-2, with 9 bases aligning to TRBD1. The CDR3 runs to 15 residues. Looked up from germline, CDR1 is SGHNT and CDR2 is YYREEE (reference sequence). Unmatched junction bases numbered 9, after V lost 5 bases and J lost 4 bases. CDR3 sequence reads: CASRQNRGRIYGYTF. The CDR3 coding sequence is TGTGCCAGCAGACAAAACAGGGGGCGGATCTATGGCTACACCTTC.

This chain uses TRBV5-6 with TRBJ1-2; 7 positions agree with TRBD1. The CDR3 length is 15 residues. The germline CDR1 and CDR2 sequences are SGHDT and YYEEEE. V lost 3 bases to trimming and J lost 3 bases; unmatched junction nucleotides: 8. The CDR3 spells CASSSGTGAYYGYTF. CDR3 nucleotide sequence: TGTGCCAGCAGCTCGGGTACAGGGGCGTACTATGGCTACACCTTC.

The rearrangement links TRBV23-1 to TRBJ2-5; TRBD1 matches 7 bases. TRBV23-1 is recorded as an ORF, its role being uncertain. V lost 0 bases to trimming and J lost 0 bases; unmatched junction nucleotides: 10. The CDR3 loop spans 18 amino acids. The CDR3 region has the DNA TGCGCCAGCAGTCAATCTTGGGCCGGGACAGAGTACCAAGAGACCCAGTACTTC. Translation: CASSQSWAGTEYQETQYF.

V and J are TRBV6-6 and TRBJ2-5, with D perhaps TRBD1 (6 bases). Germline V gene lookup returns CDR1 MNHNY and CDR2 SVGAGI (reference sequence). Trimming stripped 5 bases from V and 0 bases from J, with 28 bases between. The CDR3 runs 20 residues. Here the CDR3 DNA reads TGTGCCAGCAGTCCTAAGAAAGGGGGTTTTGGGACGGCTAACCAAGAGACCCAGTACTTC. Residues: CASSPKKGGFGTANQETQYF.